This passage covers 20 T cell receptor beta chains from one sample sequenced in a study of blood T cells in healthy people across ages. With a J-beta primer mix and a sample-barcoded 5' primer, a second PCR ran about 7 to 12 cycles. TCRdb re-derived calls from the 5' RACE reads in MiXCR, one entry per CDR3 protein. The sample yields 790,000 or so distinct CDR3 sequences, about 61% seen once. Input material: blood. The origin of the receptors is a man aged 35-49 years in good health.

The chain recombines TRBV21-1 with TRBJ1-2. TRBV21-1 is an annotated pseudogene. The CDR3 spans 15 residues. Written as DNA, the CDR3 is TGTGCCAGCAGCAAATATTCCGGCAGGAAGTATGGCTACACCTTC. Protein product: CASSKYSGRKYGYTF.

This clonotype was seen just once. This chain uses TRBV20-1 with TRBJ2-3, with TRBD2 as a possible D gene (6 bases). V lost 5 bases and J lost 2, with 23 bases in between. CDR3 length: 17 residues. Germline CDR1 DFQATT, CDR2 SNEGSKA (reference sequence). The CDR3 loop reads CSAWTSPPGEFTDTQYF. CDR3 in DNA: TGCAGTGCTTGGACATCTCCGCCGGGGGAATTCACAGATACGCAGTATTTT.

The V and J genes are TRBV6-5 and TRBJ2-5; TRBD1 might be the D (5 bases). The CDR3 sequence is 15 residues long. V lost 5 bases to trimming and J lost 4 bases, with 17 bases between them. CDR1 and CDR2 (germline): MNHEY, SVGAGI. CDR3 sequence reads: CASSPWSQGGETQYF. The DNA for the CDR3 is TGTGCCAGCAGTCCCTGGAGTCAGGGCGGAGAGACCCAGTACTTC.

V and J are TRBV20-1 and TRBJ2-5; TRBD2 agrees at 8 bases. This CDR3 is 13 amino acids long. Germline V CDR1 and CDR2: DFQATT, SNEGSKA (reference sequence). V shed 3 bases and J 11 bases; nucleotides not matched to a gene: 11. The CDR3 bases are TGCAGTGCTAGTCCAGCGGGAGCGGAGGAGCAGTACTTC. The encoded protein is CSASPAGAEEQYF.

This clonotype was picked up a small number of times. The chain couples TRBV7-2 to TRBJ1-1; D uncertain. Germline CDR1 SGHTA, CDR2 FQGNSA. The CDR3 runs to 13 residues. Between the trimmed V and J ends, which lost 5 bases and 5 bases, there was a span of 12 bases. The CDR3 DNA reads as TGTGCCAGCAGCCCCGGATTCGGGACTGAAGCTTTCTTT. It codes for CASSPGFGTEAFF.

The CDR3 region has the DNA TGCGCCAGCAGCCTAGGGACAGCCCACTACGAGCAGTACTTC. Amino acid sequence: CASSLGTAHYEQYF. The rearrangement links TRBV4-3 to TRBJ2-7, with TRBD1 matching 7 bases. Unmatched junction bases numbered 6, after V lost 4 bases and J lost 3 bases. CDR1 and CDR2 from the germline V gene are LGHNA and YSLEER. The CDR3 consists of 14 residues.

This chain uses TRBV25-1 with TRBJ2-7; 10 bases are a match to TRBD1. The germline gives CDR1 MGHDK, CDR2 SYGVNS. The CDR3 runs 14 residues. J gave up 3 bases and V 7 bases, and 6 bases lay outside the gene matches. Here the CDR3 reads CASTETGGFYEQYF. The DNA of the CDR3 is TGTGCCAGCACTGAGACAGGGGGCTTCTACGAGCAGTACTTC.

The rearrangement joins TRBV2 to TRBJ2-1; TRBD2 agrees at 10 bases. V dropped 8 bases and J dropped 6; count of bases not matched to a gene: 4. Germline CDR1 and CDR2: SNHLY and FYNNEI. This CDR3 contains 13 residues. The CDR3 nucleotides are TGTGCCAGCCGGACTAGCGGCACCAATGAGCAGTTCTTC. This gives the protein CASRTSGTNEQFF. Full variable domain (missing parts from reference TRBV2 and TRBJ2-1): EPEVTQTPSHQVTQMGQEVILRCVPISNHLYFYWYRQILGQKVEFLVSFYNNEISEKSEIFDDQFSVERPDGSNFTLKIRSTKLEDSAMYFCASRTSGTNEQFFGPGTRLTVL.

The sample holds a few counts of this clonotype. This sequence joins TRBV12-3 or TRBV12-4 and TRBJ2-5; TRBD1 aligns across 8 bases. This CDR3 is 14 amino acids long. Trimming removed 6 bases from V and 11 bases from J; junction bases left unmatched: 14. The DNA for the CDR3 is TGTGCCAGCAGGACGACAGGGGCATCCGCTCAGCAGTACTTC. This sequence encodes CASRTTGASAQQYF.

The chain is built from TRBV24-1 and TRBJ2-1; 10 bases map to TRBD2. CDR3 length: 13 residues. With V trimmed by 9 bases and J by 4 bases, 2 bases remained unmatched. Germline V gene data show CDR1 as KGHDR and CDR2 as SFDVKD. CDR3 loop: CATRTSGYNEQFF. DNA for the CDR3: TGTGCCACCCGGACTAGCGGTTACAATGAGCAGTTCTTC.

The CDR3 DNA is TGCAGTGCCACGACAGGAAACACCATATATTTT. The encoded protein is CSATTGNTIYF. The chain links TRBV20-1 to TRBJ1-3; unclear D gene. The CDR3 is made up of 11 amino acids. CDR1 and CDR2 (germline): DFQATT, SNEGSKA (reference sequence). Between the trimmed V and J ends, which lost 6 bases and 4 bases, there was a span of 7 bases.

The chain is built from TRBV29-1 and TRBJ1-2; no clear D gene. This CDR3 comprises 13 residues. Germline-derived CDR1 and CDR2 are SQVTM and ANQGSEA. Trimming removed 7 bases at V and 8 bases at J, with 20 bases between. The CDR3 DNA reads TGCAGCGCTGACCCACCGGGCCCTCTAGGCTACACCTTC. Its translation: CSADPPGPLGYTF.

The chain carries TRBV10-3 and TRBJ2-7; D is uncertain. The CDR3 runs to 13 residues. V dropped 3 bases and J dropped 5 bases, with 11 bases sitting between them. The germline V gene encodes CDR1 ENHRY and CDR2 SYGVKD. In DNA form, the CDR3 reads TGTGCCATCAGTGATGGTGGGTCGAACGAGCAGTACTTC. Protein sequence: CAISDGGSNEQYF.

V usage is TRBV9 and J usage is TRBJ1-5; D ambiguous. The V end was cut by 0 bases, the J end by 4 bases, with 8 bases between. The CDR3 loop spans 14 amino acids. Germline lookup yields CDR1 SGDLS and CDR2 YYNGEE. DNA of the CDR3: TGTGCCAGCAGCGTAGAGCCAGGTAATCAGCCCCAGCATTTT. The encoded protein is CASSVEPGNQPQHF.

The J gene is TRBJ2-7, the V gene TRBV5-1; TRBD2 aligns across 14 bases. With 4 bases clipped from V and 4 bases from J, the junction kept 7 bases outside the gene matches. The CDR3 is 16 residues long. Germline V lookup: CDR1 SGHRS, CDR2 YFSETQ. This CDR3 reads CASSGTSGRGAYEQYF. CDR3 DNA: TGCGCCAGCAGCGGGACTAGCGGGAGAGGGGCGTACGAGCAGTACTTC.

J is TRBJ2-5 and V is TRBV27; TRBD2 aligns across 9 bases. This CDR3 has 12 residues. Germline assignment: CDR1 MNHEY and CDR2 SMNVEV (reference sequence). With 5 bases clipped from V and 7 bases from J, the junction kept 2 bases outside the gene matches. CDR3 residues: CASSGSGGTQYF. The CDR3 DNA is TGTGCCAGCAGTGGTAGCGGGGGGACCCAGTACTTC.

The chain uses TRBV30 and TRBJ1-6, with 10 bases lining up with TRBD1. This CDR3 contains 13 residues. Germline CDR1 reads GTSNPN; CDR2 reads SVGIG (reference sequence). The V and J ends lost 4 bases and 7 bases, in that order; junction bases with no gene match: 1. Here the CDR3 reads CAWKTGGNSPLHF. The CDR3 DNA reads TGTGCCTGGAAGACAGGGGGCAATTCACCCCTCCACTTT. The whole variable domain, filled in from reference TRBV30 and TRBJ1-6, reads SQTIHQWPATLVQPVGSPLSLECTVEGTSNPNLYWYRQAAGRGLQLLFYSVGIGQISSEVPQNLSASRPQDRQFILSSKKLLLSDSGFYLCAWKTGGNSPLHFGNGTRLTVT.

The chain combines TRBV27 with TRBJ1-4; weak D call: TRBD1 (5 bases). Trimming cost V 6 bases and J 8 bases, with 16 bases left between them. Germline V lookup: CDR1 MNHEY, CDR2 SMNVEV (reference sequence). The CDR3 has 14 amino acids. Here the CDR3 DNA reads TGTGCCAGCAGCCCGTGGGCCCGGGACGAAAAACTGTTTTTT. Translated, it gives CASSPWARDEKLFF.

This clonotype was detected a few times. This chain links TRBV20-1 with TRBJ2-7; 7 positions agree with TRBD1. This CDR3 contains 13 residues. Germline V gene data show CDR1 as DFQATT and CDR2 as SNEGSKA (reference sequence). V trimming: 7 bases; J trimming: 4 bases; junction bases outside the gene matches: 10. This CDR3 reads CSVAHRTGYEQYF. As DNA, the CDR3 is TGCAGTGTCGCCCATAGGACAGGATACGAGCAGTACTTC.

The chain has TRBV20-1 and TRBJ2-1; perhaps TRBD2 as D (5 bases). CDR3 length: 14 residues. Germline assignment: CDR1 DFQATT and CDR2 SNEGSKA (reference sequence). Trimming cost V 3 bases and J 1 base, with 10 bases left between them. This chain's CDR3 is CSASGDRSYNEQFF. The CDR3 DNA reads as TGCAGTGCTAGCGGGGATAGGTCCTACAATGAGCAGTTCTTC.